This TCR beta chain originates from a study of blood T cell repertoires in COVID-19. About the study: Acute-phase and convalescent COVID-19 samples originated in the United States, Italy and Spain.

Participants spanned ages roughly 18 to 95 years and resided in 20 to 30 US areas. Per germline, CDR1 SNHLY and CDR2 FYNNEI. The V segment lost 6 bases and the J segment 6 bases; nucleotides outside the gene matches: 8. The CDR3 spans 13 residues. Under the authors' procedure: Amplification from reference gene primers served as the basis for estimated nucleated cell counts. Using immunoSEQ multiplex PCR, the repertoire was profiled, and TCRdb retains in-frame clones only, with some absent. Clone size and V and J calls were adopted from that table, with D and trimming inferred from the DNA. This table holds about 220,000 clones, 82% found once.

The chain recombines TRBV2 with TRBJ2-7; TRBD1 aligns across 7 bases. The sequenced sample consisted of PBMCs or T cells enriched from blood (not recorded which). The origin of this receptor is a woman aged 55-70 years who had recovered from COVID-19. The CDR3: CASRQGSRGEQYF. The CDR3 DNA reads as TGTGCCAGCAGACAGGGGTCCAGGGGCGAGCAGTACTTC.